A selection of T cell receptor beta chains follows, all from one sample in a study of tumor T cells in aggressive B-cell lymphoma. The table came from immunoSEQ multiplex PCR; TCRdb's copy has only in-frame clones and leaves some out. The sample consists of roughly 10,000 clones, 65% to 90% of them appearing once. The sequenced sample was tumor tissue. These receptors were collected from an adult with diffuse large B cell lymphoma. Both conserved end residues are part of each CDR3. A D gene is named only where the DNA matches it firmly. Size is stated for part of the rows, as once, few or many counts, or as a class when the clone is expanded.

>.|once|TRBJ1-2|TRBV12-1
TGTGCCAGCAGCACTGACAGGGAGGGCTACACCTTC
CASSTDREGYTF
>TRBD1|once|TRBJ1-1|TRBV29-1
TGCAGCACAGGGGGACAGGGGGGCACTGAAGCTTTCTTT
CSTGGQGGTEAFF
>TRBD2|once|TRBJ2-1|TRBV27
TGTGCCAGCAGTTTATCGTCCCGCGGGAGGGCCAGTACTGAGCAGTTCTTC
CASSLSSRGRASTEQFF
>.|.|TRBJ2-6|TRBV28
TGTGCCAGCAGCCCCTCCTCTGGGGCCAACGTCCTGACTTTC
CASSPSSGANVLTF
>.|few|TRBJ2-1|TRBV19
TGTGCCAGTAGTAGGGGGCAGCACAGCTCCTACAATGAGCAGTTCTTC
CASSRGQHSSYNEQFF
>TRBD2|.|TRBJ2-3|TRBV5-1
TGCGCCAGCAGCTCCGGGACTAGCGATACGCAGTATTTT
CASSSGTSDTQYF
>TRBD1|.|TRBJ1-2|TRBV2
TGTGCCAGCAGTGAGGAGGGACAGGGCCCTGGGGGCTACACCTTC
CASSEEGQGPGGYTF
>TRBD1|.|TRBJ1-2|TRBV29-1
TGCAGCGTTGAAAGCCCAGGGGGCTTCTATGGCTACACCTTC
CSVESPGGFYGYTF
>TRBD1|.|TRBJ2-7|TRBV29-1
TGCAGCGCCCGGACAGGGACCACCTACGAGCAGTACTTC
CSARTGTTYEQYF
>TRBD1|.|TRBJ1-2|TRBV6-5
TGTGCTAGCAGTCAAAGACAGGGGAGTAACTATGGCTACACCTTC
CASSQRQGSNYGYTF
>.|.|TRBJ1-2|TRBV19
TGTGCCAGTAGTGTATACAGGTTGGAGAACTATGGCTACACCTTC
CASSVYRLENYGYTF
>.|few|TRBJ2-3|TRBV28
TGTGCCAGCAGTGCCCCGGGGTCCACAGATACGCAGTATTTT
CASSAPGSTDTQYF
>.|once|TRBJ2-1|TRBV13
TGTGCCAGCAGCTCCCCCGGAGCCTACAATGAGCAGTTCTTC
CASSSPGAYNEQFF
>TRBD2|.|TRBJ2-7|TRBV27
TGTGCCAGCAGGCATCCGGGACTAGCGGCCTACGAGCAGTACTTC
CASRHPGLAAYEQYF
>TRBD1|.|TRBJ2-3|TRBV7-3
TGTGCCAGCAGCTTGTCAGGGGGCAGGACAGATACGCAGTATTTT
CASSLSGGRTDTQYF
>.|.|TRBJ1-1|TRBV7-9
TGTGCCAGCACCGGGGGGAGGGTCACTGAAGCTTTCTTT
CASTGGRVTEAFF
>TRBD1|.|TRBJ1-1|TRBV2
TGTGCCAACAGTGAGACAGGGGCCAACACTGAAGCTTTCTTT
CANSETGANTEAFF
>.|.|TRBJ1-2|TRBV7-2
TGTGCCAGCAGCTTAGGTTCGTGGGGCAACTATGGCTACACCTTC
CASSLGSWGNYGYTF
>TRBD2|once|TRBJ2-7|TRBV7-3
TGTGCCAGCAGCTTGTTAGCGGGCCCGGTCTCCGAGCAGTACTTC
CASSLLAGPVSEQYF
>TRBD2|.|TRBJ2-7|TRBV5-6
TGTGCCAGCAGCTTGCGTACTAGCGGGGGAACCTACGAGCAGTACTTC
CASSLRTSGGTYEQYF
>.|.|TRBJ2-3|TRBV6-5
TGTGCCAGCAGAAACCTCCGCGCGGATACGCAGTATTTT
CASRNLRADTQYF
>.|.|TRBJ1-5|TRBV30
TGTGCCTGGAGCCCTGACACATATCAGCCCCAGCATTTT
CAWSPDTYQPQHF
>TRBD1|.|TRBJ2-1|TRBV7-9
TGTGCCAGCAGTCAAGGGCGGACAGGGGGTAAAAATGAGCAGTTCTTC
CASSQGRTGGKNEQFF
>.|.|TRBJ2-2|TRBV4-3
TGCGCCAGCAGCCGTCAAGCAGGGTCGAACACCGGGGAGCTGTTTTTT
CASSRQAGSNTGELFF
>TRBD1|.|TRBJ2-1|TRBV29-1
TGCAGCGTGGAACAAGACAGGGGGCTAAGCAATGAGCAGTTCTTC
CSVEQDRGLSNEQFF
>TRBD2|.|TRBJ2-1|TRBV6-5
TGTGCCAGCAGTTACCCGGGACTAGGTGGTAATGAGCAGTTCTTC
CASSYPGLGGNEQFF
>.|.|TRBJ2-3|TRBV28
TGTGCCAGCAGTTTAATTTCCGGGGCAGATACGCAGTATTTT
CASSLISGADTQYF
>TRBD2|once|TRBJ2-1|TRBV27
TGTGCCAGCAGTGAACTAGCGGGCGAACGCGATGAGCAGTTCTTC
CASSELAGERDEQFF
>.|.|TRBJ2-1|TRBV7-2
TGTGCCAGCAGCTTACTCGGGGGTGAGCAGTTCTTC
CASSLLGGEQFF
>TRBD1|.|TRBJ1-2|TRBV7-9
TGTGCCAGCAGCTTAGGACAGGGTTATGGCTACACCTTC
CASSLGQGYGYTF
>.|.|TRBJ2-5|TRBV4-3
TGCGCCAGCAGCCAAGTACAGGGCCAAGAGACCCAGTACTTC
CASSQVQGQETQYF
>.|few|TRBJ1-1|TRBV5-1
TGCGCCAGCAGCTATTTCCTCCGGGACACTGAAGCTTTCTTT
CASSYFLRDTEAFF
>.|.|TRBJ1-1|TRBV5-8
TGTGCCAGCAGCTTGGGGCAGAGGGTGCCTGAAGCTTTCTTT
CASSLGQRVPEAFF
>.|.|TRBJ2-6|TRBV27
TGTGCCAGCAGTACCTACGGGGCCAACGTCCTGACTTTC
CASSTYGANVLTF
>TRBD2|.|TRBJ2-1|TRBV19
TGTGCCAGTAGTGCCGGGGGGGGATGGAATGAGCAGTTCTTC
CASSAGGGWNEQFF
>.|once|TRBJ2-7|TRBV19
TGTGCCAGTAGCCCAAAGAGGCCGAACTACGAGCAGTACTTC
CASSPKRPNYEQYF
>TRBD1|once|TRBJ2-7|TRBV10-3
TGTGCCATCAGCGAGCTAGGGGGCTTATTCTACGAGCAGTACTTC
CAISELGGLFYEQYF
>TRBD1|.|TRBJ1-5|TRBV7-9
TGTGCCAGCAGCTCTACAGGGGTCGGAGGTCAGCCCCAGCATTTT
CASSSTGVGGQPQHF
>.|.|TRBJ2-3|TRBV5-1
TGCGCCAGCAGCTTGGGAGCGAGCACAGATACGCAGTATTTT
CASSLGASTDTQYF
>.|.|TRBJ2-6|TRBV11-1
TGTGCCAGCAGCCCGGGGGGGGCCAACGTCCTGACTTTC
CASSPGGANVLTF
>TRBD2|.|TRBJ2-1|TRBV27
TGTACCAGCAGTTTACGCGGGAGCTCCCCCAATGAGCAGTTCTTC
CTSSLRGSSPNEQFF
>.|.|TRBJ1-1|TRBV6-1
TGTGCCAGCAGTGAACCGGGGGTCAACACTGAAGCTTTCTTT
CASSEPGVNTEAFF
>.|.|TRBJ2-7|TRBV11-3
TGTGCCAGCAGCTTAGGGTCGCGGAGCTCCTACGAGCAGTACTTC
CASSLGSRSSYEQYF
>.|.|TRBJ2-7|TRBV29-1
TGCAGCGTTGAAGGAGTCGGGGACAAGGTCAAGTACTTC
CSVEGVGDKVKYF
>.|.|TRBJ1-3|TRBV7-6
TGTGCCAGCAGCTTAGTCTGGACTGGAGCTGCCTCTGGAAACACCATATATTTT
CASSLVWTGAASGNTIYF
>.|.|TRBJ1-1|TRBV15
TGTGCCACCAGCAGAGATCGGGGTATCGGCACTGAAGCTTTCTTT
CATSRDRGIGTEAFF
>.|.|TRBJ2-7|TRBV7-2
TGTGCCAGCAGCTTTCTGCGCGAGCAGTACTTC
CASSFLREQYF
>TRBD1|.|TRBJ2-3|TRBV18
TGTGCCAGCTCACCGGTGGGGACAGGGGGCACAGATACGCAGTATTTT
CASSPVGTGGTDTQYF
>.|once|TRBJ2-5|TRBV29-1
TGCAGCGTTGCAGCAGGGATTGAGACCCAGTACTTC
CSVAAGIETQYF
>.|.|TRBJ1-2|TRBV5-4
TGTGCCAGCAGCTCGGGACTCAACACGGGCGGCTACACCTTC
CASSSGLNTGGYTF
>TRBD2|.|TRBJ2-7|TRBV10-3
TGTGCCATCAGTGAAGCGGGAGCCTACGAGCAGTACTTC
CAISEAGAYEQYF
>.|.|TRBJ2-7|TRBV5-1
TGCGCCAGCAGCTTGGGAGTTCGGACAAGTTCCTACGAGCAGTACTTC
CASSLGVRTSSYEQYF
>TRBD2|.|TRBJ2-2|TRBV27
TGTGCCAGCAGTTTTCTAGCGGGAGGGATAAACACCGGGGAGCTGTTTTTT
CASSFLAGGINTGELFF